The clone carrying this T cell receptor (beta chain) was counted a few times. Its antigen is as yet unknown. These data are taken from a study of post-analysis software for immune sequencing data. Overall study context: Multiple sclerosis in the patients followed relapsing-remitting, secondary progressive and progressive-relapsing courses.

Each TCR beta cDNA library carried unique molecular identifiers. T cells numbering about 0.85 to 11 million gave rise to a few hundred thousand cDNA molecules. Each CDR3 protein is one row after TCRdb ran MiXCR on the PCR reads. The repertoire consists of 350,000 to 500,000 distinct CDR3 sequences, with about 39% occurring once and the leading ten covering 7.6%. The CDR3 is 15 amino acids. Germline V gene lookup returns CDR1 MNHEY and CDR2 SVGEGT. V lost 6 bases, J lost 1 base, and 16 bases lay in between. Study conclusions and caveats: Controls had lower frequencies than patients of a handful of TRBV segments, which included TRBV5-6, TRBV5-1 and TRBV20-1. Same-batch samples co-clustered strongly by F measure. Significantly decreased normalized Chao1 diversity was recorded for multiple sclerosis patients relative to controls.

This chain links TRBV6-2 or TRBV6-3 with TRBJ2-7; D remains unclear. The source material was blood. The TCR comes from a girl aged 2-9 years with multiple sclerosis. As DNA, the CDR3 is TGTGCCAGCAGACCCACCGGCCCCGTATCCTACGAGCAGTACTTC. Translation: CASRPTGPVSYEQYF.